What follows describes a single T cell receptor (delta chain). Its target is unknown. The sorted cells were CD3+ Vdelta1+ Vdelta2- thymocytes from alphabeta-depleted thymus. Sequences come from RNA converted to cDNA by reverse transcription. Multiplex PCR used pooled V-gene forward primers and a constant-region reverse primer to amplify CDR3s. TCRdb used CATT to re-call clones from the multiplex PCR reads. The profile shows around 60,000 delta-chain clones, approximately 16% of them singletons. This CDR3 region has 20 residues. Germline trimming cut 2 bases from V and 9 bases from J; bases unmatched to any gene: 24. Per the germline V gene, CDR1 is TSWWSYY and CDR2 is QGS. The sample comes from a study of Vδ1+ human thymocytes. Study-wide points: Highly polyclonal TRG and TRD repertoires with Gaussian CDR3 length distributions appeared in thymus. TRD repertoires were essentially private, unlike widely shared TRG clonotypes. Around 20% of thymic delta-chain sequences were Vdelta2, with few Vdelta3, unlike blood Vdelta1+ controls.

The chain uses TRDV1 and TRDJ1, with 10 bases that match TRDD3. Sequenced sample: Vdelta1+ gamma-delta thymocytes from the thymus. Subset reported: FACS-sorted CD3+ TCRalphabeta- TCRVdelta1+ TCRVdelta2- thymocytes. The receptor was derived from a girl under three years old who had congenital heart surgery. The CDR3 spells CALGESPLGYRGIRVKELIF. CDR3 DNA sequence: TGTGCTCTTGGGGAATCCCCCTTGGGCTACAGGGGGATACGCGTAAAGGAACTCATCTTT.